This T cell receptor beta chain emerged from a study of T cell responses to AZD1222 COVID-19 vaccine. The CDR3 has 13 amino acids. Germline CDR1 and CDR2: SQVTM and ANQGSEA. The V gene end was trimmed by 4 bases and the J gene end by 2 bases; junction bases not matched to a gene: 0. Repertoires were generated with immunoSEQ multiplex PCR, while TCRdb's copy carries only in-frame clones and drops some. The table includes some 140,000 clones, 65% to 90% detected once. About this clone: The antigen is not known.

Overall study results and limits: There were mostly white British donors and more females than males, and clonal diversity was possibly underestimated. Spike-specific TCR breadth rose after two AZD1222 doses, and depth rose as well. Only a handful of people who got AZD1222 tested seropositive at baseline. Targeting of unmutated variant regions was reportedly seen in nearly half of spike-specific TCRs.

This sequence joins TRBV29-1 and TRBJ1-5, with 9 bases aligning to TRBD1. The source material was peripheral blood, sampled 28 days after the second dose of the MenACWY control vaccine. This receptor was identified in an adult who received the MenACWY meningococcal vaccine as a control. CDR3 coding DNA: TGCAGCGTTGGGACAGGGGGCAATCAGCCCCAGCATTTT. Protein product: CSVGTGGNQPQHF.